Listed below are T cell receptor beta chains from one sample, sequenced in a study of tumor-infiltrating lymphocytes in primary liver carcinoma. MiXCR, run by TCRdb on the multiplex PCR reads, gives a single entry per CDR3 protein. The repertoire holds roughly 330,000 distinct CDR3 sequences, with 65% as singletons. Sequenced: peripheral blood. These receptor sequences come from a man aged 35 to 55 with primary liver carcinoma and hepatitis B virus infection. CDR3s include the opening cysteine and the closing phenylalanine or tryptophan. The order of the fields is J gene, clone size, V gene, D gene, CDR3 protein, CDR3 DNA. D genes are given only for firm matches. Only part of the rows carry a size: once, few, many, or a class if the clone is expanded.

j_call: TRBJ2-1; clone_size: few; v_call: TRBV7-8; d_call: -; cdr3_aa: CASSSRGTLYNEQFF; cdr3_nt: TGTGCCAGCAGCTCTCGAGGGACTCTTTACAATGAGCAGTTCTTC
j_call: TRBJ2-2; clone_size: -; v_call: TRBV11-2; d_call: -; cdr3_aa: CASASDRNTGELFF; cdr3_nt: TGTGCATCCGCCTCGGACAGAAACACCGGGGAGCTGTTTTTT
j_call: TRBJ1-5; clone_size: -; v_call: TRBV29-1; d_call: -; cdr3_aa: CSVVFRPPVSNQPQHF; cdr3_nt: TGCAGCGTTGTGTTTCGTCCTCCAGTTAGCAATCAGCCCCAGCATTTT
j_call: TRBJ1-2; clone_size: -; v_call: TRBV6-5; d_call: -; cdr3_aa: CASSWGWIDQGYTF; cdr3_nt: TGTGCCAGCAGTTGGGGATGGATCGATCAAGGCTACACCTTC
j_call: TRBJ2-3; clone_size: -; v_call: TRBV11-2; d_call: -; cdr3_aa: CTSSSPQVPTQYF; cdr3_nt: TGTACCAGCAGCTCACCTCAGGTTCCTACGCAGTATTTT
j_call: TRBJ1-5; clone_size: -; v_call: TRBV11-1; d_call: -; cdr3_aa: CASRQEVRGWNQPQHF; cdr3_nt: TGCGCCAGCAGACAAGAAGTGAGGGGCTGGAATCAGCCCCAGCATTTT
j_call: TRBJ1-1; clone_size: -; v_call: TRBV28; d_call: -; cdr3_aa: CASICRVENTEAFF; cdr3_nt: TGTGCCAGCATTTGCAGGGTCGAGAACACTGAAGCTTTCTTT
j_call: TRBJ1-2; clone_size: -; v_call: TRBV12-3/TRBV12-4; d_call: -; cdr3_aa: CASSSGGQGKHGYTF; cdr3_nt: TGTGCCAGCAGTTCCGGGGGGCAGGGAAAGCATGGCTACACCTTC
j_call: TRBJ2-7; clone_size: many; v_call: TRBV4-2; d_call: -; cdr3_aa: CASSRERAYEQYF; cdr3_nt: TGTGCCAGCAGCCGGGAGAGGGCCTACGAGCAGTACTTC
j_call: TRBJ1-1; clone_size: many; v_call: TRBV10-3; d_call: -; cdr3_aa: CAITKTGNTEAFF; cdr3_nt: TGTGCCATCACCAAGACAGGGAACACTGAAGCTTTCTTT
j_call: TRBJ1-1; clone_size: many; v_call: TRBV12-3/TRBV12-4; d_call: -; cdr3_aa: CASSPGDTEAFF; cdr3_nt: TGTGCCAGCAGTCCAGGGGACACTGAAGCTTTCTTT
j_call: TRBJ2-2; clone_size: many; v_call: TRBV4-1; d_call: -; cdr3_aa: CASSSPLETGELFF; cdr3_nt: TGCGCCAGCAGCTCCCCACTGGAGACCGGGGAGCTGTTTTTT
j_call: TRBJ2-7; clone_size: -; v_call: TRBV5-1; d_call: TRBD1; cdr3_aa: CASSQWTGSYEQYF; cdr3_nt: TGCGCCAGCAGCCAATGGACAGGATCCTACGAGCAGTACTTC
j_call: TRBJ2-1; clone_size: -; v_call: TRBV6-1; d_call: TRBD2; cdr3_aa: CASKGLAAYNEQFF; cdr3_nt: TGTGCCAGCAAAGGACTAGCGGCCTACAATGAGCAGTTCTTC
j_call: TRBJ1-2; clone_size: -; v_call: TRBV14; d_call: -; cdr3_aa: CASSQDKNDRTYGYTF; cdr3_nt: TGTGCCAGCAGCCAAGATAAAAATGACAGAACATATGGCTACACCTTC
j_call: TRBJ2-2; clone_size: once; v_call: TRBV10-2; d_call: -; cdr3_aa: CVSSESGIGELFF; cdr3_nt: TGCGTCAGCAGTGAATCCGGGATCGGGGAGCTGTTTTTT
j_call: TRBJ2-1; clone_size: -; v_call: TRBV4-3; d_call: -; cdr3_aa: CANSQDPASYNEQFF; cdr3_nt: TGCGCCAACAGCCAAGATCCCGCCAGTTACAATGAGCAGTTCTTC
j_call: TRBJ2-7; clone_size: medium-sized; v_call: TRBV11-2; d_call: -; cdr3_aa: CASSLVYEQYF; cdr3_nt: TGTGCCAGCAGCTTAGTCTACGAGCAGTACTTC
j_call: TRBJ2-3; clone_size: -; v_call: TRBV5-1; d_call: -; cdr3_aa: CASSLAVTAYTDTQYF; cdr3_nt: TGCGCCAGCAGCTTGGCCGTGACAGCCTACACAGATACGCAGTATTTT
j_call: TRBJ1-2; clone_size: -; v_call: TRBV10-3; d_call: -; cdr3_aa: CVISEGQGLYGYTF; cdr3_nt: TGTGTCATCAGTGAGGGTCAGGGACTCTATGGCTACACCTTC
j_call: TRBJ2-7; clone_size: -; v_call: TRBV6-2/TRBV6-3; d_call: -; cdr3_aa: CASSYDRDGTYEKYF; cdr3_nt: TGTGCCAGCAGTTACGACCGGGACGGAACCTACGAGAAGTACTTC
j_call: TRBJ2-2; clone_size: -; v_call: TRBV10-2; d_call: TRBD2; cdr3_aa: CASSGRIAGSMLAGELFF; cdr3_nt: TGCGCCAGCAGTGGGAGGATAGCGGGTTCGATGTTGGCCGGGGAGCTGTTTTTT
j_call: TRBJ2-7; clone_size: -; v_call: TRBV11-2; d_call: -; cdr3_aa: CASSTGLGGASHEQYF; cdr3_nt: TGTGCCAGCAGCACTGGCCTGGGCGGGGCCTCCCACGAACAGTACTTC
j_call: TRBJ1-2; clone_size: few; v_call: TRBV5-1; d_call: -; cdr3_aa: CASSLGQGIYGYTF; cdr3_nt: TGCGCCAGCAGCTTGGGCCAGGGCATCTATGGCTACACCTTC
j_call: TRBJ2-5; clone_size: -; v_call: TRBV6-5; d_call: -; cdr3_aa: CATRRQRPGETQYF; cdr3_nt: TGTGCCACCAGAAGGCAGCGCCCAGGGGAGACCCAGTACTTC
j_call: TRBJ1-6; clone_size: -; v_call: TRBV30; d_call: -; cdr3_aa: CAWSVWNSPLHF; cdr3_nt: TGTGCCTGGAGTGTGTGGAATTCACCCCTCCACTTT
j_call: TRBJ1-4; clone_size: -; v_call: TRBV11-2; d_call: -; cdr3_aa: CANSLDGTTNEKLLF; cdr3_nt: TGTGCCAACAGCTTAGACGGGACAACTAATGAAAAACTGTTGTTT
j_call: TRBJ2-7; clone_size: -; v_call: TRBV4-2; d_call: TRBD1; cdr3_aa: CAISQGGLVGEQYF; cdr3_nt: TGTGCCATCAGCCAAGGGGGCTTGGTGGGCGAGCAGTACTTC
j_call: TRBJ1-4; clone_size: -; v_call: TRBV29-1; d_call: -; cdr3_aa: CSMQGSHEKLFF; cdr3_nt: TGCAGCATGCAGGGTTCTCATGAAAAACTGTTTTTT
j_call: TRBJ1-5; clone_size: -; v_call: TRBV5-1; d_call: -; cdr3_aa: CASSLAPRSNQPQHF; cdr3_nt: TGCGCTAGCAGCTTGGCCCCGCGTAGCAATCAGCCCCAGCATTTT
j_call: TRBJ2-2; clone_size: once; v_call: TRBV11-2; d_call: -; cdr3_aa: CAISGVWDITSAGELSF; cdr3_nt: TGTGCCATCAGCGGAGTTTGGGACATTACCTCTGCCGGGGAGCTGTCTTTT
j_call: TRBJ1-1; clone_size: -; v_call: TRBV14; d_call: -; cdr3_aa: CASSQGPLWASHTEPFF; cdr3_nt: TGTGCCAGCAGCCAAGGCCCACTGTGGGCCTCACACACTGAACCTTTCTTT
j_call: TRBJ2-7; clone_size: -; v_call: TRBV28; d_call: -; cdr3_aa: CASARGYEQYF; cdr3_nt: TGTGCCAGCGCACGGGGGTACGAGCAGTACTTC
j_call: TRBJ2-7; clone_size: -; v_call: TRBV11-2; d_call: TRBD2; cdr3_aa: CASTSDRILAGDKFWDYEQYF; cdr3_nt: TGTGCCAGCACCTCAGACAGGATACTAGCGGGAGATAAGTTCTGGGACTACGAGCAATACTTC
j_call: TRBJ2-5; clone_size: -; v_call: TRBV4-3; d_call: -; cdr3_aa: CASSQDTGTQYF; cdr3_nt: TGCGCCAGCAGCCAAGATACAGGCACCCAGTACTTC
j_call: TRBJ2-3; clone_size: few; v_call: TRBV10-3; d_call: TRBD2; cdr3_aa: CAISEGRESTDTQYF; cdr3_nt: TGTGCCATCAGTGAAGGGCGGGAGAGCACAGATACGCAGTATTTT
j_call: TRBJ1-4; clone_size: -; v_call: TRBV5-6; d_call: -; cdr3_aa: CASRPQVQSKEKPFF; cdr3_nt: TGTGCAAGCAGGCCCCAGGTACAGAGTAAAGAAAAACCGTTTTTT
j_call: TRBJ2-2; clone_size: -; v_call: TRBV4-2; d_call: -; cdr3_aa: CASSQRPKVTLGELFF; cdr3_nt: TGTGCCAGCAGCCAACGTCCGAAGGTGACCCTCGGGGAGCTGTTTTTT
j_call: TRBJ1-1; clone_size: -; v_call: TRBV12-3/TRBV12-4; d_call: -; cdr3_aa: CASRKGANTVAFF; cdr3_nt: TGTGCCAGCAGGAAAGGGGCGAACACTGTAGCTTTCTTT
j_call: TRBJ2-2; clone_size: -; v_call: TRBV11-2; d_call: -; cdr3_aa: CASSPSSLGPYTGELFF; cdr3_nt: TGTGCCAGCAGCCCAAGTAGTTTGGGACCGTATACCGGGGAGCTGTTCTTT
j_call: TRBJ2-1; clone_size: -; v_call: TRBV21-1; d_call: -; cdr3_aa: CASSMGPHRISYNEQFF; cdr3_nt: TGTGCCAGCAGCATGGGACCCCATAGGATCTCCTACAATGAGCAGTTCTTC
j_call: TRBJ1-4; clone_size: -; v_call: TRBV6-2/TRBV6-3; d_call: -; cdr3_aa: CASSSPQFRGRPGKLFF; cdr3_nt: TGTGCCAGCAGTAGCCCACAATTCAGGGGACGCCCCGGGAAACTGTTTTTT
j_call: TRBJ1-2; clone_size: -; v_call: TRBV14; d_call: -; cdr3_aa: CASSLARYGYTF; cdr3_nt: TGTGCCAGCAGTCTCGCCCGCTATGGCTACACCTTC
j_call: TRBJ2-4; clone_size: many; v_call: TRBV5-1; d_call: -; cdr3_aa: CASSLGGTDLAKNIQYF; cdr3_nt: TGCGCCAGCAGCTTAGGAGGGACGGACCTAGCCAAAAACATTCAGTACTTC
j_call: TRBJ2-4; clone_size: -; v_call: TRBV13; d_call: -; cdr3_aa: CASSSENIQYF; cdr3_nt: TGTGCCAGCAGCTCCGAAAACATTCAGTACTTC
j_call: TRBJ2-7; clone_size: -; v_call: TRBV11-2; d_call: -; cdr3_aa: CASNLSGTCYEQYF; cdr3_nt: TGTGCCAGCAACTTATCCGGGACTTGCTACGAGCAGTACTTC
j_call: TRBJ2-7; clone_size: -; v_call: TRBV28; d_call: -; cdr3_aa: CASSPGDGGRHEQYF; cdr3_nt: TGTGCCAGCAGTCCCGGTGATGGGGGACGCCACGAGCAGTACTTC
j_call: TRBJ2-5; clone_size: many; v_call: TRBV6-1; d_call: -; cdr3_aa: CASSEWGAETQYF; cdr3_nt: TGTGCCAGCAGTGAGTGGGGGGCGGAGACCCAGTACTTC
j_call: TRBJ1-2; clone_size: many; v_call: TRBV11-2; d_call: -; cdr3_aa: CASSLSQGNYGYTF; cdr3_nt: TGTGCCAGCAGCTTATCGCAGGGGAACTATGGCTACACCTTC
j_call: TRBJ2-1; clone_size: once; v_call: TRBV11-2; d_call: TRBD1; cdr3_aa: CVSSFWDRQSGQFF; cdr3_nt: TGTGTCAGCAGCTTTTGGGACAGGCAAAGTGGGCAGTTCTTC
j_call: TRBJ2-2; clone_size: -; v_call: TRBV11-2; d_call: -; cdr3_aa: CASSSPPNTGGLFF; cdr3_nt: TGTGCAAGCAGCTCCCCCCCGAACACCGGGGGGCTGTTTTTT
j_call: TRBJ1-2; clone_size: -; v_call: TRBV28; d_call: -; cdr3_aa: CASSLGSYYGYTF; cdr3_nt: TGTGCCAGCAGTTTAGGCAGCTACTATGGCTACACCTTC
j_call: TRBJ2-3; clone_size: many; v_call: TRBV4-2; d_call: -; cdr3_aa: CASSQDGGTTDTQYF; cdr3_nt: TGTGCCAGCAGCCAAGATGGGGGGACCACAGATACGCAGTATTTT
j_call: TRBJ2-7; clone_size: -; v_call: TRBV11-2; d_call: TRBD2; cdr3_aa: CVSSPMWTSGSEQYF; cdr3_nt: TGTGTCAGCAGCCCGATGTGGACTAGCGGTAGCGAGCAGTACTTC
j_call: TRBJ1-2; clone_size: few; v_call: TRBV4-1; d_call: -; cdr3_aa: CASSLQGWNYGYTF; cdr3_nt: TGCGCCAGCAGCCTACAGGGCTGGAACTATGGCTACACCTTC
j_call: TRBJ2-5; clone_size: -; v_call: TRBV11-2; d_call: -; cdr3_aa: CAISLGTNQETQYF; cdr3_nt: TGTGCCATCAGCTTAGGGACAAATCAAGAGACCCAGTACTTC
j_call: TRBJ2-2; clone_size: many; v_call: TRBV29-1; d_call: TRBD2; cdr3_aa: CSVLERENTGELFF; cdr3_nt: TGCAGCGTGCTTGAGCGGGAAAACACCGGGGAGCTGTTTTTT
j_call: TRBJ2-5; clone_size: many; v_call: TRBV5-6; d_call: TRBD2; cdr3_aa: CASSPVLAGGQETQYF; cdr3_nt: TGTGCCAGCAGCCCGGTCCTAGCGGGAGGGCAGGAGACCCAGTACTTC
j_call: TRBJ2-1; clone_size: -; v_call: TRBV5-5; d_call: TRBD2; cdr3_aa: CASSSISGRTYSYNEQFF; cdr3_nt: TGTGCCAGCAGTTCGATTAGCGGGAGGACATATTCCTACAATGAGCAGTTCTTC
j_call: TRBJ1-3; clone_size: -; v_call: TRBV6-5; d_call: TRBD1; cdr3_aa: CSSTQGQGSGNTIYF; cdr3_nt: TGTTCCAGCACCCAAGGACAGGGCTCCGGAAACACCATATATTTT